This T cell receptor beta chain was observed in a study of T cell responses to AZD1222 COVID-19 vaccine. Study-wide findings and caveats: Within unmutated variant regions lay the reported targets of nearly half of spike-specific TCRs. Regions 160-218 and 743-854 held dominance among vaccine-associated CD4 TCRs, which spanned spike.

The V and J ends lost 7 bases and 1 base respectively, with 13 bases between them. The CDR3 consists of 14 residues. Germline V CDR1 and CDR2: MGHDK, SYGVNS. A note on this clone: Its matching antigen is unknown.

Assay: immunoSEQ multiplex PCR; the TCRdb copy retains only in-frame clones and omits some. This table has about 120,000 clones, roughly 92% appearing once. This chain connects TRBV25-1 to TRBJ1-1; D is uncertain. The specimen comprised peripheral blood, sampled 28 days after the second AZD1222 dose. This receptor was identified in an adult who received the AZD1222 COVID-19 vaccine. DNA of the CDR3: TGTGCCAGCACCTCCCCGGGGTCGAACACTGAAGCTTTCTTT. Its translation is CASTSPGSNTEAFF.